This T cell receptor beta chain originates from a study of PD-1 blockade in mismatch repair-deficient tumors. The wider study: All were previously treated, progressing patients with eleven to twelve mismatch repair-deficient cancer types. Study outcomes and limitations: After pembrolizumab, tumor-resident clones rose rapidly, then generally contracted before radiologic responses.

This CDR3 region has 11 residues. In germline, CDR1 is SGHKS, CDR2 YYEKEE (reference sequence). Trimming shortened V by 3 bases and J by 8 bases, and 8 bases separated the two germline ends. Mismatch repair deficiency was confirmed in all patients, by PCR or immunohistochemistry. The TCR-sequenced patients were a few responders to pembrolizumab. A remark on this clone: Its antigen remains unidentified.

Assay: immunoSEQ multiplex PCR; the TCRdb copy retains only in-frame clones and omits some. The profile shows just under 80,000 clones, roughly 80% of them singletons. The origin of this receptor is an adult with mismatch repair-deficient cancer. This rearrangement joins TRBV5-5 to TRBJ1-2, with D unclear. Sequencing was performed on peripheral blood, taken 44 weeks after starting pembrolizumab. CDR3 sequence reads: CASSSVNGYTF. For the CDR3, the DNA is TGTGCCAGCAGCTCGGTGAACGGCTACACCTTC.